The sequence of this T cell receptor (beta chain) was determined in a study of blood T cell repertoires in COVID-19. The length of the CDR3 is 16 residues. From germline, CDR1 is LGHDT and CDR2 YNNKEL (reference sequence). V lost 0 bases to trimming and J lost 7 bases, with 13 bases between them. There are a few counts of this clone. The table came from immunoSEQ multiplex PCR; TCRdb's copy has only in-frame clones and leaves some out. Among some 180,000 clones listed, approximately 89% were seen once. What was sequenced was PBMCs or T cells enriched from blood (not recorded which). The chain has TRBV3-1 (or the pseudogene TRBV3-2) and TRBJ1-6; D is unresolved. This receptor was identified in a man in his forties or fifties who had recovered from COVID-19. In DNA form, the CDR3 reads TGTGCCAGCAGCCAAGATGTGGCCAGGATCAATTCACCCCTCCACTTT. Encoded protein: CASSQDVARINSPLHF.